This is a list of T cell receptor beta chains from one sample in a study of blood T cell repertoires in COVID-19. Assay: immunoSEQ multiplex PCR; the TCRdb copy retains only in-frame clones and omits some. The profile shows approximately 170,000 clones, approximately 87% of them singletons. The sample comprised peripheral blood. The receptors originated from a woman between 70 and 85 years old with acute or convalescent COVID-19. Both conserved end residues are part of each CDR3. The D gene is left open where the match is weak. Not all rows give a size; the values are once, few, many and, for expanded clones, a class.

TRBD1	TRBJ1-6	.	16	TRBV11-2	CASSSRSDRGNSPLHF	TGTGCCAGCAGCTCCCGGTCGGACAGGGGTAATTCACCCCTCCACTTT
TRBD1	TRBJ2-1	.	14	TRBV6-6	CASNPRQGKNEQFF	TGTGCCAGCAATCCCAGACAGGGGAAAAATGAGCAGTTCTTC
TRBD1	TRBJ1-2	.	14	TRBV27	CASSPRQGPYGYTF	TGTGCCAGCAGCCCCAGACAGGGCCCCTATGGCTACACCTTC
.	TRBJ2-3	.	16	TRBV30	CAWSVPGVTGTDTQYF	TGTGCCTGGAGTGTACCGGGGGTGACAGGCACAGATACGCAGTATTTT
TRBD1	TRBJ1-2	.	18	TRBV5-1	CASSLGPSGQGGAYGYTF	TGCGCCAGCAGCTTGGGCCCCTCCGGACAGGGAGGTGCGTATGGCTACACCTTC
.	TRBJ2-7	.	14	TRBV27	CASSLSQGVREQYF	TGTGCCAGCAGTTTGAGTCAGGGCGTGCGCGAGCAGTACTTC
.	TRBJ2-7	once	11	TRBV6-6	CASSYQYEQYF	TGTGCCAGCAGTTACCAGTACGAGCAGTACTTC
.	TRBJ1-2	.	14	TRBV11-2	CASSLEGTIYGYTF	TGTGCCAGCAGCTTAGAGGGTACTATCTATGGCTACACCTTC
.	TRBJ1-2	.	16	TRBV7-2	CASSSGTSLVGYGYTF	TGTGCCAGCAGCTCGGGGACAAGTTTGGTAGGATATGGCTACACCTTC
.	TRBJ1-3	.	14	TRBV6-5	CASSYRGAGNIIYF	TGTGCCAGCAGTTACCGCGGGGCTGGAAACATCATATATTTT
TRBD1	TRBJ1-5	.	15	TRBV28	CASSRDRGPHQPQHF	TGTGCCAGCAGCAGGGACAGGGGGCCTCATCAGCCCCAGCATTTT
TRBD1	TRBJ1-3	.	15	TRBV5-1	CASRDTGGSGNTIYF	TGCGCCAGCAGGGATACAGGGGGCTCTGGAAACACCATATATTTT
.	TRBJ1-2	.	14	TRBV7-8	CASSPDIRVYGYTF	TGTGCCAGCAGCCCGGACATTCGTGTCTATGGCTACACCTTC
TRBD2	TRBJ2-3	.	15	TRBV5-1	CASRDGGGLKDTQYF	TGCGCCAGCAGGGACGGGGGGGGGCTTAAAGATACGCAGTATTTT
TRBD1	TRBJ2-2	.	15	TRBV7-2	CASSPLGTGAGELFF	TGTGCCAGCAGCCCCCTTGGGACAGGGGCCGGGGAGCTGTTTTTT
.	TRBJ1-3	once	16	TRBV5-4	CASSHNRALSGNTIYF	TGTGCCAGCAGCCACAACAGGGCACTCTCTGGAAACACCATATATTTT
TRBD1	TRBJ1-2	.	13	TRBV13	CASSTGTGVGYTF	TGTGCCAGCAGTACCGGGACAGGGGTTGGCTACACCTTC
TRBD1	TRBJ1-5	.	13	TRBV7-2	CASSFDRAQPQHF	TGTGCCAGCAGTTTCGACAGGGCCCAGCCCCAGCATTTT
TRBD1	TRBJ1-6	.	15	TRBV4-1	CASSQAGTGGSPLHF	TGCGCCAGCAGCCAAGCCGGGACAGGGGGTTCACCCCTCCACTTT
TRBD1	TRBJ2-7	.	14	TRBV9	CASSFGQDSYEQYF	TGTGCCAGCAGTTTCGGACAGGACTCCTACGAGCAGTACTTC
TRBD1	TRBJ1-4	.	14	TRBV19	CASSNRGPNEKLFF	TGTGCCAGTAGTAACAGGGGGCCTAATGAAAAACTGTTTTTT
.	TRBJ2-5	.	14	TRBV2	CASSERSSRETQYF	TGTGCCAGCAGTGAGAGGTCCAGTCGGGAGACCCAGTACTTC
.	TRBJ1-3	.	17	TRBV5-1	CASSLDGGGTSGNTIYF	TGCGCCAGCAGCTTGGATGGTGGAGGGACGAGTGGAAACACCATATATTTT
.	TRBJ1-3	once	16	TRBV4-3	CASSQEPGFYGNTIYF	TGCGCCAGCAGCCAAGAACCAGGGTTTTATGGAAACACCATATATTTT
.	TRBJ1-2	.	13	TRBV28	CASSLGGNYGYTF	TGTGCCAGCAGTTTGGGGGGAAACTATGGCTACACCTTC
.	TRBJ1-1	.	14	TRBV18	CASSPRDKGPEAFF	TGTGCCAGCTCACCAAGGGACAAGGGCCCTGAAGCTTTCTTT
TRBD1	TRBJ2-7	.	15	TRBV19	CASRRSTGGTYEQYF	TGTGCCAGTAGACGCTCGACAGGGGGCACCTACGAGCAGTACTTC
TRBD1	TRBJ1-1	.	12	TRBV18	CASSRRDSEAFF	TGTGCCAGCTCACGCCGGGACAGCGAAGCTTTCTTT
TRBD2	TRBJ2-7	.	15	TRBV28	CASRTTSGGSYEQYF	TGTGCCAGCAGAACCACTAGCGGGGGGTCCTACGAGCAGTACTTC
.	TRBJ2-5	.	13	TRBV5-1	CASSLDRQETQYF	TGCGCCAGCAGCTTGGACAGACAAGAGACCCAGTACTTC
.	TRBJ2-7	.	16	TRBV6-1	CASSEALAGAVYEQYF	TGTGCCAGCAGTGAAGCGTTGGCAGGGGCTGTCTACGAGCAGTACTTC
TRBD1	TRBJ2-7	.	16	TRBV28	CASSLSSGTGGLEQYF	TGTGCCAGCAGTTTATCCTCCGGGACAGGGGGCTTGGAGCAGTACTTC
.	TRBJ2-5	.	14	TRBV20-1	CSASTRVGQETQYF	TGCAGTGCTAGTACCCGAGTTGGCCAAGAGACCCAGTACTTC
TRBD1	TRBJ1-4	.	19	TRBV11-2	CASSLAVTVRGMANEKLFF	TGTGCCAGCAGCTTAGCAGTTACCGTCAGGGGGATGGCTAATGAAAAACTGTTTTTT
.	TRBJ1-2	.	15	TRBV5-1	CASRGRDADGYGYTF	TGCGCCAGCAGGGGGAGGGACGCAGACGGCTATGGCTACACCTTC
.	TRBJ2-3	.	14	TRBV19	CASSIGGYTDTQYF	TGTGCCAGTTCAATTGGGGGGTACACAGATACGCAGTATTTT
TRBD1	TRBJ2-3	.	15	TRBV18	CASSPLTGTTDTQYF	TGTGCCAGCTCACCTCTGACAGGGACCACAGATACGCAGTATTTT
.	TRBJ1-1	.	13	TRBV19	CASSIGGNTEAFF	TGTGCCAGTAGTATCGGCGGGAACACTGAAGCTTTCTTT
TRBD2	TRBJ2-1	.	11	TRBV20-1	CSSTTSGSQFF	TGCAGTTCAACCACTAGCGGGAGCCAGTTCTTC
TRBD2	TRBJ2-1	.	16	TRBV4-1	CASSPGTSGGYNEQFF	TGCGCCAGCAGCCCCGGGACTAGCGGGGGATACAATGAGCAGTTCTTC
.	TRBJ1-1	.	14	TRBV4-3	CASAYRDGNTEAFF	TGCGCCAGCGCCTACAGGGACGGGAACACTGAAGCTTTCTTT
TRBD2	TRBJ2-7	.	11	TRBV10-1	CASSEAGVQYF	TGCGCCAGCAGTGAAGCGGGAGTGCAGTACTTC
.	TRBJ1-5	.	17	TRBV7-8	CASSLVFATTSNQPQHF	TGTGCCAGCAGCTTAGTATTCGCGACTACGAGCAATCAGCCCCAGCATTTT
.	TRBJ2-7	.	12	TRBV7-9	CASSSQSHEQYF	TGTGCCAGCAGCTCCCAAAGCCACGAGCAGTACTTC
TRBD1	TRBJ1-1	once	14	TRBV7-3	CASSQGGRNTEAFF	TGTGCCAGCAGCCAGGGGGGCAGGAACACTGAAGCTTTCTTT
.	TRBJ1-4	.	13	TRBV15	CATSRGPQEKLFF	TGTGCCACCAGCAGAGGGCCCCAAGAAAAACTGTTTTTT
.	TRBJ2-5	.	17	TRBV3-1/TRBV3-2	CASSQDIDSVIQETQYF	TGTGCCAGCAGCCAAGACATCGACAGTGTAATTCAAGAGACCCAGTACTTC
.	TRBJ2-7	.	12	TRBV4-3	CASGYTAGEQYF	TGCGCCAGCGGATACACAGCGGGCGAGCAGTACTTC
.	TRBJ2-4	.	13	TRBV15	CATSRDPAVIQYF	TGTGCCACCAGCAGAGATCCGGCGGTCATTCAGTACTTC
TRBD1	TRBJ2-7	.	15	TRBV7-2	CASSLRQGVTYEQYF	TGTGCCAGCAGCTTACGACAGGGGGTTACCTACGAGCAGTACTTC
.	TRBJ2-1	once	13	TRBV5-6	CASSLSSSYEQFF	TGTGCCAGCAGCTTGTCTAGCAGCTATGAGCAGTTCTTC
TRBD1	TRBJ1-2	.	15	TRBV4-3	CASSLRGGSPGGYTF	TGCGCCAGCAGCCTTCGAGGGGGCTCTCCAGGTGGCTACACCTTC
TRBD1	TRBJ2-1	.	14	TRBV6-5	CASRPGQVDNEQFF	TGTGCCAGCAGGCCGGGACAGGTCGACAATGAGCAGTTCTTC
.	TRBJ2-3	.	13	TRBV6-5	CASRPDAAGTQYF	TGTGCCAGCAGACCCGACGCGGCGGGTACGCAGTATTTT
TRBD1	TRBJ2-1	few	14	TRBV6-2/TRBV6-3	CASSTGTGVNEQFF	TGTGCCAGCAGTACCGGGACAGGGGTAAATGAGCAGTTCTTC
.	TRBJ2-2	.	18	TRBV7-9	CASSLEEGYRGNTGELFF	TGTGCCAGCAGCTTAGAGGAGGGGTACAGGGGTAACACCGGGGAGCTGTTTTTT
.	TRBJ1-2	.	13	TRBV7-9	CASSLTEFHGYTF	TGTGCCAGCAGCTTAACAGAGTTCCATGGCTACACCTTC
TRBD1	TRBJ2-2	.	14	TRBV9	CASSVRQGTGELFF	TGTGCCAGCAGCGTCCGACAGGGCACCGGGGAGCTGTTTTTT
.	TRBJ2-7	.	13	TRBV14	CASSQAGEQRQYF	TGTGCCAGCAGCCAAGCTGGAGAGCAAAGGCAGTACTTC